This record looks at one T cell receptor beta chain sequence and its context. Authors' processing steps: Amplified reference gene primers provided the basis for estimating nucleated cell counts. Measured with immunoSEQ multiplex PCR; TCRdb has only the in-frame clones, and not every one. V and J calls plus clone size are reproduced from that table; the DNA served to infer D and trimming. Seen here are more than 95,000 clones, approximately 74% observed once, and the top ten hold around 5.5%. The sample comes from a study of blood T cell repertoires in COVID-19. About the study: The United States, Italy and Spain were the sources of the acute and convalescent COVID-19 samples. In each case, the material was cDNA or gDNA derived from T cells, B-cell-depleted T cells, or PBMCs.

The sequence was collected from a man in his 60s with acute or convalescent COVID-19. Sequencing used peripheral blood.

The CDR3 DNA is TGTGCCAGCAGCTTGTGGGGGGGCTACAACAATGAGCAGTTCTTC. Its translation: CASSLWGGYNNEQFF. The gene calls are TRBV5-6 and TRBJ2-1; D may be TRBD2 (7 bases). CDR1 is SGHDT, CDR2 YYEEEE, per germline. V was clipped by 1 base and J by 5 bases, with 13 bases between them. The CDR3 loop spans 15 amino acids.